This TCR beta chain was sequenced for a study of shared clonotypes between healthy human individuals (dated by TCRdb to the early 2020s). At the level of the whole study: A couple of women and a few men aged 18 to 49 years were included in the cohort. For each donor, CD4 naive and CD4 memory were each run on three plates, CD8 naive on two plates, and CD8 memory on one plate. Blood TCR repertoires of about 5 healthy adults were deeply sequenced to estimate repertoire size and the extent of clonotype sharing between individuals. To increase sequencing depth and limit assay-specific biases, TCR repertoire library preparation and sequencing were carried out by different laboratories using diverse techniques. Between about 0.8 and 9 billion PBMCs per donor were obtained by leukapheresis.

The donors were healthy, HIV-negative adults who had no recently reported acute infections or vaccinations. Every donor was a Caucasian adult residing in Nashville, Tennessee, USA. CD4+ T cells were enriched by magnetic negative selection, after which naive cells were positively selected on CD45RA and the negative fraction was taken as the memory subset. After blood collection by leukapheresis, PBMCs were isolated using Ficoll-Histopaque density gradient centrifugation and then cryopreserved in the vapor phase of liquid nitrogen. Purity and quantity of every magnetically sorted T cell population were checked by analytical flow cytometry. Each sorted fraction had its genomic DNA isolated and then quantified by UV absorbance on a Nanodrop 2000c. Using the deep immunoSEQ assay, multiplex PCR amplified TCR CDR3 regions from genomic DNA. Genomic DNA extracted from each cell subset was distributed evenly over all wells of several immunoSEQ 96-well plates, and each plate served as one replicate. For sorted subsets, about 0.2 ug genomic DNA, equal to some 28,000 T cell genomes, was loaded into each replicate PCR. Purified libraries were measured with a Qubit 3.0 fluorometer, size-checked on a Bioanalyzer 2100, and measured again with the KAPA Library Quantification kit. Every immunoSEQ 96-well plate was sequenced on a separate single-read 150-cycle Illumina NextSeq 550 flow cell. On the authors' methods: Because the immunoSEQ output held only junctional sequences and lacked quality scores, the filtering could not match the filtering applied to full-length reads. To assign V/J genes and CDR3, sequences were annotated using PyIR, a Python wrapper for IgBLAST v1.9, with IMGT germline references. Reads were removed for weak V/J assignments (E-value above 1e-6), missing CDR3, stop codons, out-of-frame junctions, or ambiguous translated residues. V3J clonotypes were defined by identical inferred V gene, J gene, and CDR3 amino acid sequence. To compute the percentage overlap between repertoires, the number of shared unique clonotypes was divided by the size of the smaller repertoire. RTK rarefaction, the Chao1 estimator, and Recon v2.1 estimates of unobserved clonotypes were used to assess repertoire richness. Generation probabilities were computed with OLGA for all TCRbeta clonotypes obtained by the gDNA method from several donors. TCRdb holds this immuneACCESS table with in-frame rearrangements only. Some clones are missing; in checked studies, unresolved V genes explain under half, and the rest has no known cause. V, J and clone size reflect that table, while D and trimming were determined from the DNA. The sample table records 2,500,000 or so clones; more than 80% of these occur just once. The ten most abundant clones make up over 0.12% of the sample.

The CDR3 spans 15 residues, from the cysteine through the phenylalanine. The kept DNA is CDR3 alone, 45 bases in frame from the first base. Trimming costs V 3 bases and J 1 base, and their ends lie 12 bases apart. Taken from the germline V gene, the CDR1 and CDR2 loops are SGDLS and YYNGEE. In this sample, this clone turned up once. No cognate antigen has been identified for it. No clone much larger than this one lies a single base away; base qualities are absent. Beyond this particular receptor, the publication reports: The genetic and exposure-history diversity represented was limited by the small number of donors. Across a handful of donors, about 5.2% of naive CD4, more than 3% of naive CD8, approximately 2.5% of memory CD4, and roughly 0.41% of memory CD8 clonotypes were shared. Naive subsets generally had larger estimated clonotype richness than memory subsets did. Only blood was sampled, and tissue TCR repertoires likely differ from those in blood. Higher generation probabilities were observed for clonotypes shared by all four sorted-subset donors than for non-shared clonotypes. Pairwise subsampling indicated that sequencing depth was expected to affect the degree of clonotype sharing among donors. Incomplete sequencing was indicated by rarefaction of sorted-subset datasets, despite the large sequencing depth.

The source of this sequence is a young man in good health. Recombination linked TRBV9 to TRBJ2-3, with a tentative D gene TRBD2 over 5 matching bases. The specimen was naive CD4+ T cells sorted from blood. Explained via the paper, the cell subset or site label denotes: CD45RA+ positively selected. The nucleotides are TGTGCCAGCAGCGCCATTCAAGCGGGCACAGATACGCAGTATTTT. Its protein reads: CASSAIQAGTDTQYF.